This is a list of T cell receptor beta chains from one sample in a study of cytomegalovirus exposure and HLA in healthy donors. Data came from immunoSEQ multiplex PCR; TCRdb stores just in-frame clones and leaves some out. This table has approximately 110,000 clones, 77% appearing once. The sample comprised PBMCs. The source of these receptors is a human donor in good health. CDR3s include the opening cysteine and the closing phenylalanine or tryptophan. Each record gives: V gene, D gene, J gene, clone size, CDR3 protein, CDR3 DNA. The D gene is left open where the match is weak. The listing skips clone size in some rows; elsewhere it reads once, few, many or a size class.

>TRBV5-6|NA|TRBJ1-6|NA
CASSAQGGSGNSPLHF
TGTGCCAGCAGCGCACAGGGAGGGAGCGGTAATTCACCCCTCCACTTT
>TRBV19|TRBD1|TRBJ1-5|few
CASSVGQVNQPQHF
TGTGCCAGTAGTGTAGGACAGGTCAATCAGCCCCAGCATTTT
>TRBV13|TRBD1|TRBJ1-5|few
CASSRQGNQPQHF
TGTGCCAGCAGCCGACAGGGGAATCAGCCCCAGCATTTT
>TRBV28|TRBD1|TRBJ2-3|NA
CASSLGQGNTDTQYF
TGTGCCAGCAGTTTAGGACAGGGAAACACAGATACGCAGTATTTT
>TRBV7-3|NA|TRBJ2-3|NA
CASSSGLHSSTDTQYF
TGTGCCAGCAGCTCCGGACTACACTCCAGCACAGATACGCAGTATTTT
>TRBV6-1|TRBD1|TRBJ1-2|few
CASSPGQGFGYTF
TGTGCCAGCAGCCCGGGACAGGGCTTTGGCTACACCTTC
>TRBV7-2|NA|TRBJ2-5|NA
CASSLSRGMKETQYF
TGTGCCAGCAGCTTAAGTCGGGGTATGAAGGAGACCCAGTACTTC
>TRBV10-3|TRBD1|TRBJ2-7|NA
CAISEGQGASYEQYF
TGTGCCATCAGTGAGGGACAGGGGGCCTCCTACGAGCAGTACTTC
>TRBV6-6|NA|TRBJ1-1|NA
CASTGWAEAFF
TGTGCCAGCACGGGGTGGGCTGAAGCTTTCTTT
>TRBV6-6|NA|TRBJ2-1|NA
CASSYSGTHEQFF
TGTGCCAGCAGTTACAGTGGGACACATGAGCAGTTCTTC
>TRBV18|TRBD1|TRBJ2-1|NA
CASSPGTGAYNEQFF
TGTGCCAGCTCCCCCGGGACAGGGGCCTACAATGAGCAGTTCTTC
>TRBV19|TRBD2|TRBJ2-5|NA
CASSIRSSGSGVETQYF
TGTGCCAGTAGTATAAGGTCCAGCGGGAGTGGTGTTGAGACCCAGTACTTC
>TRBV6-1|TRBD2|TRBJ2-1|NA
CASSETSGSGNEQFF
TGTGCCAGCAGTGAGACTAGCGGGAGCGGCAATGAGCAGTTCTTC
>TRBV11-3|TRBD2|TRBJ2-5|NA
CASSTGTSGQYQETQYF
TGTGCCAGCAGCACCGGGACTAGCGGGCAGTACCAAGAGACCCAGTACTTC
>TRBV18|TRBD1|TRBJ1-4|NA
CASSATGAGEKLFF
TGTGCCAGCTCCGCGACAGGGGCTGGTGAAAAACTGTTTTTT
>TRBV19|TRBD1|TRBJ1-1|once
CASSIVPGTGIVRTEAFF
TGTGCCAGTAGTATAGTCCCCGGGACAGGAATCGTTAGGACTGAAGCTTTCTTT